This T cell receptor (beta chain) emerged from a study of blood T cell repertoires in COVID-19. Study details: PBMCs, B-cell-depleted T cells, or T cells provided the cDNA or gDNA that made up the material.

This CDR3 has 15 amino acids. V shed 6 bases and J 0 bases; nucleotides not matched to a gene: 7. Germline-derived CDR1 and CDR2 are SNHLY and FYNNEI. Assay used: immunoSEQ multiplex PCR; TCRdb lists only in-frame clones, some missing. Of 350,000 to 450,000 clones listed, around 83% are singletons. The chain links TRBV2 to TRBJ1-2; 7 positions match TRBD1. The origin of this receptor is a woman between 50 and 59 years old who had recovered from COVID-19. Sequenced sample: PBMCs or T cells enriched from blood (not recorded which). CDR3 DNA: TGTGCCAGCAGCGAGGGACAGACGACTAACTATGGCTACACCTTC. Protein sequence: CASSEGQTTNYGYTF.